A selection of T cell receptor beta chains follows, all from one sample in a study of cytomegalovirus exposure and HLA in healthy donors. The protocol was immunoSEQ multiplex PCR, while the TCRdb copy is restricted to in-frame clones and leaves out a portion. The sample has 40,000 to 55,000 clones, 70% to 80% seen once; the top ten hold about 3%. Sequenced: PBMCs. Every receptor here comes from a woman aged 40 to 55 in good health and CMV-seropositive. Both conserved end residues are trimmed from each CDR3. Not every row has a clone size; where given, it reads once, few, many or a size class.

TRBV18	TRBJ2-7	-	ASSPDRVSEQY
TRBV10-3	TRBJ2-3	-	AITRTGVGTDTQY
TRBV6-5	TRBJ2-7	few	ASSYVGLAGLDEQY
TRBV11-2	TRBJ2-1	-	ASSTTGNEQF
TRBV15	TRBJ1-2	-	ATSIIRDNYGYT
TRBV4-1	TRBJ1-2	-	ASSQDPGTAQNYGYT
TRBV5-6	TRBJ2-2	-	ASSLYLSPGELF
TRBV9	TRBJ1-4	-	TSSVGETGYKLF
TRBV2	TRBJ2-7	-	ASSEQGFQY
TRBV5-1	TRBJ1-6	-	ASSLDTGASSPLH
TRBV6-5	TRBJ1-1	-	ASSFQTAMNTEAF
TRBV19	TRBJ2-7	-	ASSYQGYEQY
TRBV30	TRBJ2-4	-	AWSEAGLPGNIQY
TRBV7-8	TRBJ1-2	-	ASSLVGVLYGYT
TRBV10-3	TRBJ1-2	once	AISESGRLGYT
TRBV5-1	TRBJ2-2	-	ASSLEQANTGELF
TRBV4-2	TRBJ2-2	once	ASSLGDTGELF
TRBV2	TRBJ2-7	-	ASSPRLVPDEQY
TRBV14	TRBJ2-7	-	ASSPRDSYYEQY
TRBV28	TRBJ2-7	-	ASRPMGGGSYEQY
TRBV5-4	TRBJ2-1	-	ASSLLGRGIDNEQF
TRBV6-5	TRBJ2-7	-	ASKPMTGDGAEQY
TRBV30	TRBJ2-5	-	AWGRGPGETQY
TRBV7-9	TRBJ2-3	-	ASSLSWGGPGDTQY
TRBV7-9	TRBJ1-2	few	ASSPTRGAGQASYGYT
TRBV19	TRBJ1-5	-	ASRNPYRQGARPQH
TRBV7-2	TRBJ2-3	-	ASSLASGGVMNTQY
TRBV9	TRBJ1-2	-	ASSVGDRGHYGYT
TRBV7-2	TRBJ2-3	-	ASQRGGPTDTQY
TRBV2	TRBJ1-6	few	ASSVGQRYNSPLH
TRBV6-5	TRBJ1-5	once	ASSYAGGQPQH
TRBV19	TRBJ2-7	-	ASRPTGTYEQY
TRBV4-1	TRBJ2-7	-	ASSQYASGATYEQY
TRBV5-4	TRBJ1-5	-	ASSLDRGSNQPQH
TRBV18	TRBJ2-7	once	ASSPPSSQDEQY
TRBV28	TRBJ2-2	-	ASSPTGMGELF
TRBV15	TRBJ2-5	once	ATSREGGLGETQY
TRBV10-2	TRBJ2-7	-	ASRETGGGYEQY
TRBV5-4	TRBJ2-5	-	ASSLMGLAGGETQY